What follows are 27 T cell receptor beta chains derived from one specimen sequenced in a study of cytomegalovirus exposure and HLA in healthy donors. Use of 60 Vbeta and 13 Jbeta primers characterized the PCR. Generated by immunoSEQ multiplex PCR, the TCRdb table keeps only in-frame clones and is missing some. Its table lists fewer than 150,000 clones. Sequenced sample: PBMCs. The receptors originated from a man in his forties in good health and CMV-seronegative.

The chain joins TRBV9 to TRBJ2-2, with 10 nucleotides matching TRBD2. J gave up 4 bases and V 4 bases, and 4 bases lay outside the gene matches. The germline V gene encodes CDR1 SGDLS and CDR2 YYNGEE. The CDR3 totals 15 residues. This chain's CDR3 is CASSPGLAVTGELFF. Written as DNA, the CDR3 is TGTGCCAGCAGCCCCGGACTAGCGGTCACCGGGGAGCTGTTTTTT.

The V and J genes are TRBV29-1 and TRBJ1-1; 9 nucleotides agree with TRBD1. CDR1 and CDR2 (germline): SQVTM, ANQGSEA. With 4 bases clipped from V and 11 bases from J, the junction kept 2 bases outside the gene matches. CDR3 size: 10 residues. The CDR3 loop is CSVATGGAFF. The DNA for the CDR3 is TGCAGCGTTGCGACAGGGGGGGCTTTCTTT.

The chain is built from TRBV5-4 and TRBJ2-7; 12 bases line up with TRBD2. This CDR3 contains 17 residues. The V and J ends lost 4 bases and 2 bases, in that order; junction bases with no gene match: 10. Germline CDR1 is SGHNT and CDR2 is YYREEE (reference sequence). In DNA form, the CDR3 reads TGTGCCAGCAGCACCCGACGGACTAGCGGGGCTGCCTACGAGCAGTACTTC. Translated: CASSTRRTSGAAYEQYF.

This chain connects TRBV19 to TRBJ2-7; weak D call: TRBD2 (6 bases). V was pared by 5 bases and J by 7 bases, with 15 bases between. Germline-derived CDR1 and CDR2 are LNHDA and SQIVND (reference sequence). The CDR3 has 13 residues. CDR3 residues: CASSEFGLWEQYF. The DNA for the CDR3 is TGTGCCAGTAGTGAATTTGGACTATGGGAGCAGTACTTC.

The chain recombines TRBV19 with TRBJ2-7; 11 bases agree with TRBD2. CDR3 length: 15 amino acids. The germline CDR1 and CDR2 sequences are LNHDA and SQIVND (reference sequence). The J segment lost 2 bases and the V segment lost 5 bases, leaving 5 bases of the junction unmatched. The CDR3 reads CASSGASGGTYEQYF. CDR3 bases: TGTGCCAGTAGTGGGGCTAGCGGGGGGACCTACGAGCAGTACTTC.

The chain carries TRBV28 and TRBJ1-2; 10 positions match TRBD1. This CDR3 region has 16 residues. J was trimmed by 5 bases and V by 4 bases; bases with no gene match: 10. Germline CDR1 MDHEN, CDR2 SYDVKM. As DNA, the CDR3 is TGTGCCAGCAGTTCGAGCCCCGGGACAGGGGAATATGGCTACACCTTC. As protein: CASSSSPGTGEYGYTF.

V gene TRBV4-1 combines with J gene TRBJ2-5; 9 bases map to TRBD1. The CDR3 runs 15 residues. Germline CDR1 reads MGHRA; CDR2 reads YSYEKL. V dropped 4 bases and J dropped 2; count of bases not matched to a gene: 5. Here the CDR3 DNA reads TGCGCCAGCAGCCCGGACAGGGGTTGGCAAGAGACCCAGTACTTC. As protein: CASSPDRGWQETQYF.

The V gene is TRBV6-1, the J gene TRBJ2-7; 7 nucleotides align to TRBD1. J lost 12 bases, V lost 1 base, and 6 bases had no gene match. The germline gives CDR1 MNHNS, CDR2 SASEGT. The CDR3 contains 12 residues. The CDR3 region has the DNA TGTGCCAGCAGTGAAGAAAGGGGGCGACGGTACTTC. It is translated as CASSEERGRRYF.

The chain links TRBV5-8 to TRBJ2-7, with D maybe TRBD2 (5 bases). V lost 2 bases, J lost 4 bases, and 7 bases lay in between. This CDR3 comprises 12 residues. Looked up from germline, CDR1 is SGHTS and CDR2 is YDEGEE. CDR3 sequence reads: CASSFRGYEQYF. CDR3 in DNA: TGTGCCAGCAGCTTCCGGGGTTACGAGCAGTACTTC.

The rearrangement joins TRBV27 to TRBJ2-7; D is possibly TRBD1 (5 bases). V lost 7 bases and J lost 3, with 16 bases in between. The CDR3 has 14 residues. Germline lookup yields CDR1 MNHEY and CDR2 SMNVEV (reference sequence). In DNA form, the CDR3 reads TGTGCCAGCATGTTGCAGGGCGCTAACTACGAGCAGTACTTC. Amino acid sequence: CASMLQGANYEQYF.

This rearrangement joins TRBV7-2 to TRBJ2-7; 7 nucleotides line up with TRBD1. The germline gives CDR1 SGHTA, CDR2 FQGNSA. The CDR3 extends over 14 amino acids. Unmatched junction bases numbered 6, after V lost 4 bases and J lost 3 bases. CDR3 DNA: TGTGCCAGCAGCTCGGGACAGAGCCACTACGAGCAGTACTTC. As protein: CASSSGQSHYEQYF.

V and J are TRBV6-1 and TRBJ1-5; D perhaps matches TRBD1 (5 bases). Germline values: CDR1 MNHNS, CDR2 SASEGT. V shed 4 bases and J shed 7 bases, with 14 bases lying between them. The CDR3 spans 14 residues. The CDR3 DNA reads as TGTGCCAGCAGTGTTCAGGGCTACGACCAGCCCCAGCATTTT. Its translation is CASSVQGYDQPQHF.

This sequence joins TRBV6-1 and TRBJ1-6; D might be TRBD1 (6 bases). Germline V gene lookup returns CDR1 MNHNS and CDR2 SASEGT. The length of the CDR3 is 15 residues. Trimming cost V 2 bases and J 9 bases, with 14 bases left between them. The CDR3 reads CASSEQGNGVSPLHF. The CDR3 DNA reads TGTGCCAGCAGTGAACAGGGGAATGGGGTTTCACCCCTCCACTTT.

CDR3 residues: CASSDRRETQYF. In DNA form, the CDR3 reads TGTGCCAGCTCTGACAGAAGAGAGACCCAGTACTTC. This rearrangement joins TRBV18 to TRBJ2-5; a possible D gene is TRBD1 (5 bases). Per germline, CDR1 KGHSH and CDR2 LQKENI. Trimming pared 6 bases from V and 4 bases from J, leaving 9 bases between. The CDR3 is 12 residues long. Looking up the rest from reference TRBV18 and TRBJ2-5 gives the full variable domain: NAGVMQNPRHLVRRRGQEARLRCSPMKGHSHVYWYRQLPEEGLKFMVYLQKENIIDESGMPKERFSAEFPKEGPSILRIQQVVRGDSAAYFCASSDRRETQYFGPGTRLLVL.

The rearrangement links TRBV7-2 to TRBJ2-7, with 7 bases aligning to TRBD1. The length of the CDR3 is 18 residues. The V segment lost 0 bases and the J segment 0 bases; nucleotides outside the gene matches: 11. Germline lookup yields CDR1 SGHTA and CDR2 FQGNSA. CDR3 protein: CASSLAPLTGRLSYEQYF. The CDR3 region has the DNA TGTGCCAGCAGCTTAGCGCCCCTGACAGGGCGCCTCTCCTACGAGCAGTACTTC.

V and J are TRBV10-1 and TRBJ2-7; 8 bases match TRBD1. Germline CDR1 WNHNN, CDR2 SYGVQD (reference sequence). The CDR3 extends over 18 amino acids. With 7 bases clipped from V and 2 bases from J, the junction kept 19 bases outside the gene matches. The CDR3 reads CASIWAGGPSRGAYEQYF. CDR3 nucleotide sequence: TGCGCCAGCATTTGGGCAGGGGGCCCTTCCCGCGGGGCCTACGAGCAGTACTTC.

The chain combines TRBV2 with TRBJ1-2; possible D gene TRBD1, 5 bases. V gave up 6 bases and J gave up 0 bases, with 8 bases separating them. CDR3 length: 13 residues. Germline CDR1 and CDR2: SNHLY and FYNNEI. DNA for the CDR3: TGTGCCAGCAGAACGGACACTAACTATGGCTACACCTTC. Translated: CASRTDTNYGYTF.

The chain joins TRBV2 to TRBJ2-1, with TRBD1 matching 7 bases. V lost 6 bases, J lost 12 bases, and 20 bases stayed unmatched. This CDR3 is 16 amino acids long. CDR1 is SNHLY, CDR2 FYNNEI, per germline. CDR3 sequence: CASREIPNRVYRGQFF. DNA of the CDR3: TGTGCCAGCAGGGAGATCCCTAACAGAGTATACAGGGGGCAGTTCTTC.

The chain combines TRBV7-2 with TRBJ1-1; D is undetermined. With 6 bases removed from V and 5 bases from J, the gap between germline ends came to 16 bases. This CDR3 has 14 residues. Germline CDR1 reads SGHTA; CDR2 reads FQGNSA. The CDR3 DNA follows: TGTGCCAGCAGTCCCGGAGGTGGGTGGACTGAAGCTTTCTTT. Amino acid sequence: CASSPGGGWTEAFF.

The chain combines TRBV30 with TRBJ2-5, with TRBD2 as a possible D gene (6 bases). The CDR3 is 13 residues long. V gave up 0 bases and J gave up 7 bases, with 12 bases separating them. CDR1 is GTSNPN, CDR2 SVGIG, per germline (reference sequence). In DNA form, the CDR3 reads TGTGCCTGGAGTGTTTCAGGGAGGACGACCCAGTACTTC. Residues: CAWSVSGRTTQYF.

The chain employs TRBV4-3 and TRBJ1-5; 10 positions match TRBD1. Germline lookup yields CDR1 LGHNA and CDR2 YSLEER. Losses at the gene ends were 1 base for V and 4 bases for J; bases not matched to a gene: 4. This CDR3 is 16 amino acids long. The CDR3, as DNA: TGCGCCAGCAGCCAAGGAAAGGGACAGGGGAATCAGCCCCAGCATTTT. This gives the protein CASSQGKGQGNQPQHF.

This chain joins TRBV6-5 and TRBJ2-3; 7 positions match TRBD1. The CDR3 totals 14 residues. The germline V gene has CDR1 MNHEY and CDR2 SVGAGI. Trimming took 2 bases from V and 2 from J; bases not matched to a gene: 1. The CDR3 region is CASSYGTDTDTQYF. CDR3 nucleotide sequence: TGTGCCAGCAGTTACGGGACAGACACAGATACGCAGTATTTT.

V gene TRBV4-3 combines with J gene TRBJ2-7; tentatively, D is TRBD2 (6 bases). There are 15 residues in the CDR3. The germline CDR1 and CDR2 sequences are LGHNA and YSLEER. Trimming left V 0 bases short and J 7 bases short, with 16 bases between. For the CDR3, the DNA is TGCGCCAGCAGCCAAGACGGGGGTGCCTCATGGGAGCAGTACTTC. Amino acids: CASSQDGGASWEQYF.

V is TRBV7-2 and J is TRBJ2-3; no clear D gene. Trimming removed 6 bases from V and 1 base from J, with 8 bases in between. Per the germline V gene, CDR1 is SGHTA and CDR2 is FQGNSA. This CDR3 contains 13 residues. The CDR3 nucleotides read TGTGCCAGCAGAGCCGCGGGCACAGATACGCAGTATTTT. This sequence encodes CASRAAGTDTQYF.

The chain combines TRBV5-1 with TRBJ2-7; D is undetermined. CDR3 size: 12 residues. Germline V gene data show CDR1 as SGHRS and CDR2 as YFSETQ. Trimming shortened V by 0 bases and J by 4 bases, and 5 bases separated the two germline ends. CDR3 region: CASSLDLYEQYF. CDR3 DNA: TGCGCCAGCAGCTTGGACCTATACGAGCAGTACTTC.

The CDR3 bases are TGTGCCACCAGCAGAGGAGGGGGACAGGGGGCATTGGGTACTGAAGCTTTCTTT. Amino acid sequence: CATSRGGGQGALGTEAFF. V gene TRBV15 combines with J gene TRBJ1-1, with TRBD1 identical over 12 bases. The germline V gene encodes CDR1 LNHNV and CDR2 YYDKDF (reference sequence). V was pared by 1 base and J by 5 bases, with 11 bases of the junction left unmatched. The CDR3 has 18 amino acids.

CDR3 in amino acids: CARGCRGQGISEQYF. The CDR3, as DNA: TGTGCCAGGGGGTGTAGAGGACAGGGGATCTCCGAGCAGTACTTC. V usage is TRBV6-5 and J usage is TRBJ2-5; 9 bases match TRBD1. The J call is uncertain, as TRBJ2-7 better fits the DNA end. CDR1 and CDR2 from the germline V gene are MNHEY and SVGAGI. This CDR3 has 15 amino acids.